This T cell receptor beta chain stems from a study of CD8+ T cells in alopecia areata. Findings of the study overall: Clonality exceeded that of normal scalp in lesional scalp, most notably in alopecia totalis/universalis. With patients, TCR sharing proved less clear than in mice, a difference possibly related to HLA.

Extraction and reverse transcription of RNA yielded cDNA as the sequencing template. TCRdb keeps only in-frame clones here, not all; method: immunoSEQ multiplex PCR. In the table there are about 140,000 clones, 62% of which are singletons. For this clone: The antigen is not known.

Starting from PBMCs, sorting isolated CD4+ and CD8+ T cells. V shed 2 bases and J shed 1 base, with 8 bases lying between them. CDR1 MNHEY and CDR2 SVGAGI come from the germline V gene. CDR3 length: 14 amino acids. V usage is TRBV6-5 and J usage is TRBJ1-1; D is ambiguous. The clonotype comes from a human donor in good health. The sequenced sample consisted of CD8+ T cells sorted from blood. The CDR3 region is CASSYVWENTEAFF. CDR3 DNA sequence: TGTGCCAGCAGTTACGTGTGGGAGAACACTGAAGCTTTCTTT.